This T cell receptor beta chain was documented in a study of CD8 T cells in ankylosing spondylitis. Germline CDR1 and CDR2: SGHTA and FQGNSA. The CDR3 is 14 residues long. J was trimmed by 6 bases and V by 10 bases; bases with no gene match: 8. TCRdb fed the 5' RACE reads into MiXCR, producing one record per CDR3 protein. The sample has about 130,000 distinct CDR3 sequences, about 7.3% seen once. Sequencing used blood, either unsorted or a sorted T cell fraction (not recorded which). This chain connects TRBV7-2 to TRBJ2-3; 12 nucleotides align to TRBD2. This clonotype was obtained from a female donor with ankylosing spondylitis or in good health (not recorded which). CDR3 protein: CATSGGALMDTQYF. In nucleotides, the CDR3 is TGTGCCACTAGCGGGGGGGCCCTAATGGATACGCAGTATTTT.